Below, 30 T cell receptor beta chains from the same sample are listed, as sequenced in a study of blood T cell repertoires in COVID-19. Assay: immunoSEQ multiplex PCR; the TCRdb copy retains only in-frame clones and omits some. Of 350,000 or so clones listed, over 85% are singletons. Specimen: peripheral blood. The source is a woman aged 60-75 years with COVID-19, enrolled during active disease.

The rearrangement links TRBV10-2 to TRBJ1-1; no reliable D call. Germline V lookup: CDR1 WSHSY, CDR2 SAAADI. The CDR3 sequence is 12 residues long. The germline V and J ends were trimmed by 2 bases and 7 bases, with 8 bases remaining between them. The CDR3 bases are TGCGCCAGCAGTGAGGGAGGTGGTGAAGCTTTCTTT. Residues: CASSEGGGEAFF.

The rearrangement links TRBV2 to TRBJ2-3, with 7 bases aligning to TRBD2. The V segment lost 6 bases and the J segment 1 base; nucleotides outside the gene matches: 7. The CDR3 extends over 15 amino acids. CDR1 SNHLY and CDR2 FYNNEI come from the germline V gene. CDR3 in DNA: TGTGCCAGCAGAGGGAGGACTAGTGGCACAGATACGCAGTATTTT. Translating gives CASRGRTSGTDTQYF. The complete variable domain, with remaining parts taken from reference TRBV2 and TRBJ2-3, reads EPEVTQTPSHQVTQMGQEVILRCVPISNHLYFYWYRQILGQKVEFLVSFYNNEISEKSEIFDDQFSVERPDGSNFTLKIRSTKLEDSAMYFCASRGRTSGTDTQYFGPGTRLTVL.

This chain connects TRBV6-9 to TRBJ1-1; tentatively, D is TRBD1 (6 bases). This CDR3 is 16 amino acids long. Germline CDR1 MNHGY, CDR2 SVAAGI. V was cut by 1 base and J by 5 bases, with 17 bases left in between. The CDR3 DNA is TGTGCCAGCAGTTATTTACAGGGAGGGGGGAGGACTGAAGCTTTCTTT. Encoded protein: CASSYLQGGGRTEAFF.

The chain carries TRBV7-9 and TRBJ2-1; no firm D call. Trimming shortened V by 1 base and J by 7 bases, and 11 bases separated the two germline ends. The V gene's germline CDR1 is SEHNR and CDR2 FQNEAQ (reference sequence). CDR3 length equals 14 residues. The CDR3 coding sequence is TGTGCCAGCAGCTTAGACGCACTTCTAAATGAGCAGTTCTTC. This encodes CASSLDALLNEQFF.

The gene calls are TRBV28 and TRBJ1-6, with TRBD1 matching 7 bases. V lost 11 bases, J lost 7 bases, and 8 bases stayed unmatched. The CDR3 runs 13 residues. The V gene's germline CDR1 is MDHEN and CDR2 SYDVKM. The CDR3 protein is CAGGTVNNSPLHF. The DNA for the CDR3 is TGTGCCGGAGGGACAGTTAACAATTCACCCCTCCACTTT. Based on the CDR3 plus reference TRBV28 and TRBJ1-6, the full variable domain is DVKVTQSSRYLVKRTGEKVFLECVQDMDHENMFWYRQDPGLGLRLIYFSYDVKMKEKGDIPEGYSVSREKKERFSLILESASTNQTSMYLCAGGTVNNSPLHFGNGTRLTVT.

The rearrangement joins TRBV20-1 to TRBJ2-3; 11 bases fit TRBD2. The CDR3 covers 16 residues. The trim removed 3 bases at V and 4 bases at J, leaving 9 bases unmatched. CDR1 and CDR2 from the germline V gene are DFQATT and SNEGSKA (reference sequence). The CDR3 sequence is CSASLAGGGLPDTQYF. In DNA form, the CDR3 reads TGCAGTGCTAGTCTAGCGGGGGGCGGGCTACCAGATACGCAGTATTTT.

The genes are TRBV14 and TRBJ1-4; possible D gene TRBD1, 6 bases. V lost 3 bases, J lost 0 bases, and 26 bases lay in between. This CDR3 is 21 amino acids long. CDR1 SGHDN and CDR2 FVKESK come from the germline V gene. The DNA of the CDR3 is TGTGCCAGCAGCCAGAGTCGCAGGGGCGCAGGAGTGTCAGCAACTAATGAAAAACTGTTTTTT. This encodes CASSQSRRGAGVSATNEKLFF.

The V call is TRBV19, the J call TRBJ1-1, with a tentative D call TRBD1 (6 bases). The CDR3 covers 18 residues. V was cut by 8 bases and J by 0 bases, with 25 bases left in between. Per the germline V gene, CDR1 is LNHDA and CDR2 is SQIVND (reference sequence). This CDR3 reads CASESLNLGGQMNTEAFF. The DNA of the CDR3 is TGTGCCAGTGAAAGCCTCAATTTGGGGGGGCAGATGAACACTGAAGCTTTCTTT.

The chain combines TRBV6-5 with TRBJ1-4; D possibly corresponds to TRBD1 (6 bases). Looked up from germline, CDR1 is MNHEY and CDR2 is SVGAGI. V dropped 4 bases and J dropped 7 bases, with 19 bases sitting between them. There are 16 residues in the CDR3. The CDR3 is CASSFFKDRRVEKLFF. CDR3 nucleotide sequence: TGTGCCAGCAGTTTTTTCAAGGACAGAAGGGTTGAAAAACTGTTTTTT.

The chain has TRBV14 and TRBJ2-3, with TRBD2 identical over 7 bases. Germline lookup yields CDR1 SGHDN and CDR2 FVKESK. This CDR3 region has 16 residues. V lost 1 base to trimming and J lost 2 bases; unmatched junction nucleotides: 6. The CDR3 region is CASSQGKRGYTDTQYF. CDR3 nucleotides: TGTGCCAGCAGCCAAGGGAAGCGGGGATACACAGATACGCAGTATTTT.

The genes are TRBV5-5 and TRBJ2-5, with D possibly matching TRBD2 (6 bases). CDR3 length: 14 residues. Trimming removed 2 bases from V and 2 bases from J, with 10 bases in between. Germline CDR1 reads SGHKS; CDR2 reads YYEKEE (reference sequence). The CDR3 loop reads CASSFGTLQETQYF. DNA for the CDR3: TGTGCCAGCAGCTTTGGGACTCTACAAGAGACCCAGTACTTC.

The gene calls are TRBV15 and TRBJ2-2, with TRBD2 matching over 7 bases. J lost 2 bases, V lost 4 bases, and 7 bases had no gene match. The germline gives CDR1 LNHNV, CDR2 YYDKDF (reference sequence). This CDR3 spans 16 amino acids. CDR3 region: CATSKKRGVNTGELFF. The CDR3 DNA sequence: TGTGCCACCAGCAAGAAACGGGGGGTAAACACCGGGGAGCTGTTTTTT.

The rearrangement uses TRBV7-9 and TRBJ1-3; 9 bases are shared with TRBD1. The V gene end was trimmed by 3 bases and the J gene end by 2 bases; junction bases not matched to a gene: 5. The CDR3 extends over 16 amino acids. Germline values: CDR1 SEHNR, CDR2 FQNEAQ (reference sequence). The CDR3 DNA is TGTGCCAGCAGCTTTCGGACAGGGGTGGCTGGAAACACCATATATTTT. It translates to CASSFRTGVAGNTIYF.

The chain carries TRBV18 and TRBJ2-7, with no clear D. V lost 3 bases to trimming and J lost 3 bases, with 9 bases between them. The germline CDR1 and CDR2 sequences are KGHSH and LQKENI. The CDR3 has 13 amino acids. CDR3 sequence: CASSPSGLYEQYF. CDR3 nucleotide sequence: TGTGCCAGCTCACCGTCTGGCCTCTACGAGCAGTACTTC.

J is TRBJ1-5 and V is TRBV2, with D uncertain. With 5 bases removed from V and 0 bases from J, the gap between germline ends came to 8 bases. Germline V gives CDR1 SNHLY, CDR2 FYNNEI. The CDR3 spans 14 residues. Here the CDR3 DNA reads TGTGCCAGCAGTTGGGCTGATAGCAATCAGCCCCAGCATTTT. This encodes CASSWADSNQPQHF.

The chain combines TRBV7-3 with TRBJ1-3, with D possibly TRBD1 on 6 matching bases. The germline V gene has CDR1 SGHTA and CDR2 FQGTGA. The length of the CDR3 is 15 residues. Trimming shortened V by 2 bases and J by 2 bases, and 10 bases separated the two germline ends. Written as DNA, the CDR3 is TGTGCCAGCAGCTTACACGCAGGGGCTGGAAACACCATATATTTT. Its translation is CASSLHAGAGNTIYF.

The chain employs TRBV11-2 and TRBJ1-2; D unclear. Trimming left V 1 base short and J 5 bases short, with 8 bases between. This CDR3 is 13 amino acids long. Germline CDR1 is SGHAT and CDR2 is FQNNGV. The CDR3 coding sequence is TGTGCCAGCAGCTTAGCCGCAGCGTATGGCTACACCTTC. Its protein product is CASSLAAAYGYTF.

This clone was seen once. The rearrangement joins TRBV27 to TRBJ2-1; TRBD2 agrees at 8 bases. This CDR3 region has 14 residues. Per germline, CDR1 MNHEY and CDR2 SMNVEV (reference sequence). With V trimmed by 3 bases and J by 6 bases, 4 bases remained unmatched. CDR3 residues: CASSLKRGTNEQFF. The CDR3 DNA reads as TGTGCCAGCAGTTTGAAGCGGGGGACCAATGAGCAGTTCTTC.

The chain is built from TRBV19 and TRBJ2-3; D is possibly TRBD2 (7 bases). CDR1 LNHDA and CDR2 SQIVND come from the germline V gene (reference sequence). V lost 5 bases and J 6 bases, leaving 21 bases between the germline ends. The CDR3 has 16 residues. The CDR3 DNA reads TGTGCCAGTAGTCCCCCGGGGGCGGGGGCCCGGGATACGCAGTATTTT. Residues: CASSPPGAGARDTQYF. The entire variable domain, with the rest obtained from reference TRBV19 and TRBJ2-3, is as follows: DGGITQSPKYLFRKEGQNVTLSCEQNLNHDAMYWYRQDPGQGLRLIYYSQIVNDFQKGDIAEGYSVSREKKESFPLTVTSAQKNPTAFYLCASSPPGAGARDTQYFGPGTRLTVL.

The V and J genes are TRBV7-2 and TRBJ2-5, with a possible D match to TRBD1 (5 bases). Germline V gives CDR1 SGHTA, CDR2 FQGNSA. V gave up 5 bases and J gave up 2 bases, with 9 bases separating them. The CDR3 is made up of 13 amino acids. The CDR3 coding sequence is TGTGCCAGCAGCCCAGACAGACAAGAGACCCAGTACTTC. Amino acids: CASSPDRQETQYF.

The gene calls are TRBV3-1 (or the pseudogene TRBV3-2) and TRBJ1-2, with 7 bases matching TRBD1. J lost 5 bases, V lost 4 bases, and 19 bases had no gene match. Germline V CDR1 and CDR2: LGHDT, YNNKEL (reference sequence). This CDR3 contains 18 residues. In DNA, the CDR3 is TGTGCCAGCAGCCCTCGCCCCCGGCAGGGGGAGAAGAGGTATGGCTACACCTTC. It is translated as CASSPRPRQGEKRYGYTF.

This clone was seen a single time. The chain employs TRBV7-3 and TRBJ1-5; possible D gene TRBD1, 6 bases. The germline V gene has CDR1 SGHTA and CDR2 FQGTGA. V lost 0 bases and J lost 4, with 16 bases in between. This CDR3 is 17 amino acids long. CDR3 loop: CASSLTGQGFPNQPQHF. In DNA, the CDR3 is TGTGCCAGCAGCTTAACAGGCCAGGGGTTTCCAAATCAGCCCCAGCATTTT.

This CDR3 reads CASSSDRGGSQPQHF. As DNA, the CDR3 is TGTGCCAGCAGTTCAGACAGGGGAGGAAGTCAGCCCCAGCATTTT. The chain recombines TRBV2 with TRBJ1-5; 8 positions agree with TRBD1. Germline CDR1 and CDR2: SNHLY and FYNNEI. V shed 5 bases and J 6 bases; nucleotides not matched to a gene: 9. The CDR3 is made up of 15 amino acids.

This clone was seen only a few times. The CDR3 here is CASRWDFQETQYF. Written as DNA, the CDR3 is TGTGCCAGCAGGTGGGACTTCCAAGAGACCCAGTACTTC. The J gene is TRBJ2-5, the V gene TRBV2, with D perhaps TRBD2 (6 bases). The CDR3 has 13 residues. The V end lost 6 bases, the J end lost 1 base, and 9 bases lay between the germline ends. Per the germline V gene, CDR1 is SNHLY and CDR2 is FYNNEI.

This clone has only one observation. CDR3 region: CASSLNTDTQYF. The CDR3 coding sequence is TGTGCCAGCAGTCTAAACACAGATACGCAGTATTTT. J is TRBJ2-3 and V is TRBV12-3 or TRBV12-4; D not certain. This CDR3 is built from 12 residues. Trimming shortened V by 5 bases and J by 2 bases, and 5 bases separated the two germline ends.

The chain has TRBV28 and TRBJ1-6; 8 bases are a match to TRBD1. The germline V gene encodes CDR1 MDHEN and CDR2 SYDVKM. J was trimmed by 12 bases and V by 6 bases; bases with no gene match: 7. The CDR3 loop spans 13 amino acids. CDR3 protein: CASSTPDRGPLHF. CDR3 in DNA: TGTGCCAGCAGCACACCCGACAGGGGACCCCTCCACTTT.

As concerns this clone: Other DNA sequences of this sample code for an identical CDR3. The CDR3 DNA is TGCGCCAGCAGCCAGGGCGCTAACTATGGCTACACCTTC. This translates into CASSQGANYGYTF. This chain connects TRBV4-1 to TRBJ1-2, with D unresolved. CDR3 length: 13 amino acids. Trimming took 3 bases from V and 0 from J, leaving 5 bases between them. CDR1 and CDR2 (germline): MGHRA, YSYEKL.

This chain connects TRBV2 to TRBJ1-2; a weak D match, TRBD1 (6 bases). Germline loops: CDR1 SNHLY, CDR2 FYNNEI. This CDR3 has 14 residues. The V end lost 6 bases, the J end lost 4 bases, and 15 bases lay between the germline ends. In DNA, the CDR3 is TGTGCCAGCAGCCAGCAGGGACATCTCTATGGCTACACCTTC. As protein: CASSQQGHLYGYTF.

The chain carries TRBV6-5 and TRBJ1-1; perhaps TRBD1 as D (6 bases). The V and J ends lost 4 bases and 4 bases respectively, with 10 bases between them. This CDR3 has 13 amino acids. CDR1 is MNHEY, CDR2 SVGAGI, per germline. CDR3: CASSSVGATEAFF. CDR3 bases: TGTGCCAGCAGTTCTGTGGGGGCCACTGAAGCTTTCTTT.

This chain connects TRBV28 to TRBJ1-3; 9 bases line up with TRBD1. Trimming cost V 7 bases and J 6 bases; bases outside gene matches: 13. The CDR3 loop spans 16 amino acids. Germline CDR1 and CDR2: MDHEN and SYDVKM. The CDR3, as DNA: TGTGCCAGCACCCTAAGGGGACAGGGTATAGAAAACACCATATATTTT. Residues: CASTLRGQGIENTIYF.